This TCR beta chain stems from a study of vaccination effects on CD4 cells after COVID-19. Study-wide context: Before any sequencing was done, the ViraFEST assay used viral peptide pools to expand antigen-specific CD4+ T cells. Findings of the study overall: Marked clonal contraction was seen late after vaccination (in both infection- and vaccine-induced clones).

Turning to this clone: What it recognizes is unknown.

Once cultured for 10 to 11 days, the cells underwent separation to obtain CD4+ T cells. Each participant was given two doses of one vaccine (BNT162b2 or mRNA-1273). Nucleocapsid antibody tests were negative, and the vaccine recipients had no prior SARS-CoV-2 infection. Only in-frame clones appear in the TCRdb table, and some are missing; sequencing was by immunoSEQ multiplex PCR. The sample lists 30,000 or so clones; roughly 74% were seen once. V gave up 3 bases and J gave up 9 bases, with 8 bases separating them. The CDR3 sequence is 12 residues long. Germline CDR1 MDHEN, CDR2 SYDVKM. The gene calls are TRBV28 and TRBJ1-4; D is ambiguous. This receptor was obtained from a human donor who received a COVID-19 vaccine. The sample in question was CD4+ T cells from PBMCs cultured without peptide, obtained after COVID-19 vaccination. CDR3: CASSFSGQKLFF. The DNA for the CDR3 is TGTGCCAGCAGTTTTTCCGGGCAAAAACTGTTTTTT.